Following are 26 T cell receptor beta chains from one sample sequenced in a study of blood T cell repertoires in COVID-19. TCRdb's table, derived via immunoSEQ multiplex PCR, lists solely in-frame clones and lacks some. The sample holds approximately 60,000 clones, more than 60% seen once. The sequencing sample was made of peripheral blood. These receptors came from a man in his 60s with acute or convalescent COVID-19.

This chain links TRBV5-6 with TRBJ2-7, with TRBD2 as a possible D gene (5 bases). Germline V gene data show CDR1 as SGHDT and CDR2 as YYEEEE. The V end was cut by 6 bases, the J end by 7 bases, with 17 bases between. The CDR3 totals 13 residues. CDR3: CASTYARVPEQYF. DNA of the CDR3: TGTGCCAGCACCTATGCGAGGGTTCCGGAGCAGTACTTC.

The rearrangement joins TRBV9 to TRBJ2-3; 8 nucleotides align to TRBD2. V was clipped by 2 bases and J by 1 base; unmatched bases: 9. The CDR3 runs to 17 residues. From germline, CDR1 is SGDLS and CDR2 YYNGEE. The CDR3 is CASSVGAGVGGTDTQYF. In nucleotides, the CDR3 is TGTGCCAGCAGCGTGGGAGCGGGAGTGGGGGGCACAGATACGCAGTATTTT.

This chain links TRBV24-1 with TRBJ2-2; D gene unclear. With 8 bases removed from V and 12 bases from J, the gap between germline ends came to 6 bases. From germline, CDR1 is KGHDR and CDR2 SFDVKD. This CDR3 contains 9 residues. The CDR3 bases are TGTGCCACCATGGAGAAGCTGTTTTTT. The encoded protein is CATMEKLFF.

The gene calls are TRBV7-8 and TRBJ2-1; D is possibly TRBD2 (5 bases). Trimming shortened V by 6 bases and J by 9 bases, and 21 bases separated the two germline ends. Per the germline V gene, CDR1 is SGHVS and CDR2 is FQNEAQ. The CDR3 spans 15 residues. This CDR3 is CASRVGSGSRTEQFF. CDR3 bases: TGTGCCAGCAGGGTCGGCAGCGGTTCTCGGACTGAGCAGTTCTTC.

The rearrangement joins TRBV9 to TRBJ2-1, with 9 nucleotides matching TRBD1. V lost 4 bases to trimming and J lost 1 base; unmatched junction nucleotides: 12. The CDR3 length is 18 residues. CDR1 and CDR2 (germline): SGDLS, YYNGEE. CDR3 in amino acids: CASSPRPGTGTSYNEQFF. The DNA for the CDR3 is TGTGCCAGCAGCCCCCGTCCCGGGACAGGGACGTCCTACAATGAGCAGTTCTTC.

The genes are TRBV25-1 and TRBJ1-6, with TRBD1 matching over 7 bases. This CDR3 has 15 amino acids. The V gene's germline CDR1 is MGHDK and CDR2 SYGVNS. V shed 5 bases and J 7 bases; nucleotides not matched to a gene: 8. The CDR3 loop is CASSSPGQLNSPLHF. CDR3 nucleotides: TGTGCCAGCAGTTCCCCGGGACAGCTAAATTCACCCCTCCACTTT.

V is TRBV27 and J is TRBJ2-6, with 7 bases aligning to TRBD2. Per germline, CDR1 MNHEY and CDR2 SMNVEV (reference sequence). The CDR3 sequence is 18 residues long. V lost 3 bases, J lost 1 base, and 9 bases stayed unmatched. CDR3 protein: CASSLIGGSLSGANVLTF. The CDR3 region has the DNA TGTGCCAGCAGTTTGATAGGCGGGAGTCTGTCTGGGGCCAACGTCCTGACTTTC.

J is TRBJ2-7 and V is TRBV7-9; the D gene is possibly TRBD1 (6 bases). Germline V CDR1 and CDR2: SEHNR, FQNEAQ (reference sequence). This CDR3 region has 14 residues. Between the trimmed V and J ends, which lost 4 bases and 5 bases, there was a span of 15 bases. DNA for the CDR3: TGTGCCAGCAGCTCAACGACAGGTTTGCACGAGCAGTACTTC. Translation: CASSSTTGLHEQYF.

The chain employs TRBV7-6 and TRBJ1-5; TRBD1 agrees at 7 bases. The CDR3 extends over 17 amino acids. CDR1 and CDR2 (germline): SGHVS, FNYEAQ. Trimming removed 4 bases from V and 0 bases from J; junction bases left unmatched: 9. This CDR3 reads CASSSHPGTVSNQPQHF. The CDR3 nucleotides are TGTGCCAGCAGCTCCCATCCCGGGACAGTTAGCAATCAGCCCCAGCATTTT.

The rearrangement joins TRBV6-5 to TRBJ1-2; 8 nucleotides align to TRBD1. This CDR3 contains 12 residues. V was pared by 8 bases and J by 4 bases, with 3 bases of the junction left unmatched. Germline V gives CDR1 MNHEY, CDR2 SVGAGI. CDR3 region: CASRTGPYGYTF. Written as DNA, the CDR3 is TGTGCCAGCCGGACAGGGCCCTATGGCTACACCTTC.

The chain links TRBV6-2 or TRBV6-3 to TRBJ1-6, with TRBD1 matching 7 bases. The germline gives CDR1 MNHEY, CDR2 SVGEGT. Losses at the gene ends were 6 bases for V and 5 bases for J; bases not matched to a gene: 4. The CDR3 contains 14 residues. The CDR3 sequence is CASSPGTDNSPLHF. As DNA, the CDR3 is TGTGCCAGCAGCCCCGGGACAGATAATTCACCCCTCCACTTT.

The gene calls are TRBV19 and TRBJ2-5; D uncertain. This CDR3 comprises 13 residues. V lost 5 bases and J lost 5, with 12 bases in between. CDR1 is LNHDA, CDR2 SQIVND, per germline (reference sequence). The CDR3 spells CASSYSLEETQYF. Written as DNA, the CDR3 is TGTGCCAGTAGTTATAGTTTGGAGGAGACCCAGTACTTC.

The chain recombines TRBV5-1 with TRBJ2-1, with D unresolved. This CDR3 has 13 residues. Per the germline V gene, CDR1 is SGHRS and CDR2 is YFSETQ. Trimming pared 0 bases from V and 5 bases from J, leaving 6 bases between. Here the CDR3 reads CASSLALDNEQFF. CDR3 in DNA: TGCGCCAGCAGCTTGGCCCTCGACAATGAGCAGTTCTTC. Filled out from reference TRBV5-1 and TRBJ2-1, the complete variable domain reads KAGVTQTPRYLIKTRGQQVTLSCSPISGHRSVSWYQQTPGQGLQFLFEYFSETQRNKGNFPGRFSGRQFSNSRSEMNVSTLELGDSALYLCASSLALDNEQFFGPGTRLTVL.

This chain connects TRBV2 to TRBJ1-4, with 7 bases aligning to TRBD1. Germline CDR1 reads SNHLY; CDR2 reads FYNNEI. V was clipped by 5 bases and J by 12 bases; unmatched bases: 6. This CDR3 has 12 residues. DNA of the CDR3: TGTGCCAGCAGTCTCCAGAGGGGGCAACTGTTTTTT. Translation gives CASSLQRGQLFF. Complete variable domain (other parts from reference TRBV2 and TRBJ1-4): EPEVTQTPSHQVTQMGQEVILRCVPISNHLYFYWYRQILGQKVEFLVSFYNNEISEKSEIFDDQFSVERPDGSNFTLKIRSTKLEDSAMYFCASSLQRGQLFFGSGTQLSVL.

CDR3 amino acids: CATSRERSRVDTEAFF. The CDR3 bases are TGTGCCACCAGCAGAGAGAGGTCCAGGGTGGACACTGAAGCTTTCTTT. The chain recombines TRBV15 with TRBJ1-1; TRBD1 is a possible D gene (5 bases). V lost 0 bases and J 3 bases, leaving 14 bases between the germline ends. Germline V gene data show CDR1 as LNHNV and CDR2 as YYDKDF (reference sequence). The CDR3 has 16 residues.

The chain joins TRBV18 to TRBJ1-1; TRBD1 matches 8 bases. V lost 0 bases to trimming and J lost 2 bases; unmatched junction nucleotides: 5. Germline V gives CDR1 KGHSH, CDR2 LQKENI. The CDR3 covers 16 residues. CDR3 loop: CASSPPQGARNTEAFF. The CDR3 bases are TGTGCCAGCTCACCACCCCAGGGGGCGCGTAACACTGAAGCTTTCTTT.

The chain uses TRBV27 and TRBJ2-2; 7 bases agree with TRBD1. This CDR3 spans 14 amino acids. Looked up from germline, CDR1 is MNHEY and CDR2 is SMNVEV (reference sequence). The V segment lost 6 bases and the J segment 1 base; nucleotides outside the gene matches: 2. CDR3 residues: CASRRTGNTGELFF. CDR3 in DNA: TGTGCCAGCAGGAGGACAGGGAACACCGGGGAGCTGTTTTTT.

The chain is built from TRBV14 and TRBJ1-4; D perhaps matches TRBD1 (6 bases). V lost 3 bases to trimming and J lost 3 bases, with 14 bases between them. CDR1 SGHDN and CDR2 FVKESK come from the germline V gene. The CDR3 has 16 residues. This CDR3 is CASSQYEGGANEKLFF. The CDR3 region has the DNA TGTGCCAGCAGCCAGTACGAAGGGGGAGCTAATGAAAAACTGTTTTTT.

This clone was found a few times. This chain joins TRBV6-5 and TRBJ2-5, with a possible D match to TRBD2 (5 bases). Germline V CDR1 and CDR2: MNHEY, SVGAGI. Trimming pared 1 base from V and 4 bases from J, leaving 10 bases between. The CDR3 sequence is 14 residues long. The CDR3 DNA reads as TGTGCCAGCAGTTACTTCAGCGCGGGAGAGACCCAGTACTTC. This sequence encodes CASSYFSAGETQYF.

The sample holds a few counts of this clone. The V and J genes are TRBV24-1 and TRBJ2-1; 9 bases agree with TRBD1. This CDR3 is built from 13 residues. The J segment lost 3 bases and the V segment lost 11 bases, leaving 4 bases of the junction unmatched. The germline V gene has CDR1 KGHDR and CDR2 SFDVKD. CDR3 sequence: CAIGTGLYNEQFF. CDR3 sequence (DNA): TGTGCCATCGGGACAGGGCTCTACAATGAGCAGTTCTTC.

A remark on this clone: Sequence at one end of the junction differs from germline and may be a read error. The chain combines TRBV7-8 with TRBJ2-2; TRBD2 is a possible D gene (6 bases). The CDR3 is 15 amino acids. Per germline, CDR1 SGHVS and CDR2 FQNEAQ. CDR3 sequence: CASSIFGGNSGELFF. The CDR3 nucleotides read TGTGCCAGCAGCATTTTTGGGGGGAACTCCGGGGAGCTGTTTTTT.

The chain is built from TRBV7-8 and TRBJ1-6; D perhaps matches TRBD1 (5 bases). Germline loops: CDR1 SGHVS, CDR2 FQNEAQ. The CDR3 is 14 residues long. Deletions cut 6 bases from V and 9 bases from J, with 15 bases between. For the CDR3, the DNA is TGTGCCAGCAGTAGCAGGGCGCGAGGTTCACCCCTCCACTTT. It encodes CASSSRARGSPLHF.

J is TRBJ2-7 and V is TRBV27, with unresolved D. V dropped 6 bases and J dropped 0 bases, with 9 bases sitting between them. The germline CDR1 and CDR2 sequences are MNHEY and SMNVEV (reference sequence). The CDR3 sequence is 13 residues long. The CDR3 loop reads CASRIPFSYEQYF. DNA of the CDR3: TGTGCCAGCAGAATCCCCTTCTCCTACGAGCAGTACTTC.

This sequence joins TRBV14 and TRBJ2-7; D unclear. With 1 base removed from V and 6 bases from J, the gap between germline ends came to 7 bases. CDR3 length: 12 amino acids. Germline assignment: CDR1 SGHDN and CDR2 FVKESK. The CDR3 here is CASSQVRSEQYF. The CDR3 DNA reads TGTGCCAGCAGCCAAGTCCGTAGCGAGCAGTACTTC.

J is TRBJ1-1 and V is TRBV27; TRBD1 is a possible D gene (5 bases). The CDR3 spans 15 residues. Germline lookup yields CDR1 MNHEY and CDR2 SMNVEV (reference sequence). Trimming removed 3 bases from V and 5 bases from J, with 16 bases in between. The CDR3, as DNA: TGTGCCAGCAGTTTCTCGGGGGTGGGTGATACTGAAGCTTTCTTT. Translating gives CASSFSGVGDTEAFF.

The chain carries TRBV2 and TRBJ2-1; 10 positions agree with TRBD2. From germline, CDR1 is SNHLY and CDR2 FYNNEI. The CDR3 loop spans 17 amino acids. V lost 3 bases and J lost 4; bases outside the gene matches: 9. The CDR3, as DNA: TGTGCCAGCAGTGACCGGGGTAGCGGGAGGTCTTACAATGAGCAGTTCTTC. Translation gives CASSDRGSGRSYNEQFF.